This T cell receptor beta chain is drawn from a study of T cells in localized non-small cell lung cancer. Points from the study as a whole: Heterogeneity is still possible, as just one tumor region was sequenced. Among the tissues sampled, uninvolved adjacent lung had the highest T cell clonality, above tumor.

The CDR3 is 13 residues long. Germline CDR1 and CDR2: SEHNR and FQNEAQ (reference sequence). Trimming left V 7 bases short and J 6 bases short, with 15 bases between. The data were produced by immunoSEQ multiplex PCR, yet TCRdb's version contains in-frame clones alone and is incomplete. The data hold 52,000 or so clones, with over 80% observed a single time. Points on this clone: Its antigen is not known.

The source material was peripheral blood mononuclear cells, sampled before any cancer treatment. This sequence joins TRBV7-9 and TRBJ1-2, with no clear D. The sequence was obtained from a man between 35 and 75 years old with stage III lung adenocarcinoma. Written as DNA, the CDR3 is TGTGCCAGCACCGCCCATTTCCCGGATGGCTACACCTTC. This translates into CASTAHFPDGYTF.